These 27 T cell receptor beta chains were sequenced from one sample in a study of identical twins. TCRdb re-called the 5' RACE reads through MiXCR, storing one row per CDR3 protein. Of 350,000 to 400,000 distinct CDR3 sequences in the sample, approximately 8.7% were seen once. Material for sequencing was naive T cells sorted from blood. The receptors derive from a woman aged 45-65 years in good health.

This clonotype was observed many times. The genes are TRBV20-1 and TRBJ2-7, with D perhaps assigned TRBD1 or TRBD2 (5 bases each). Germline V gene lookup returns CDR1 DFQATT and CDR2 SNEGSKA (reference sequence). Trimming stripped 6 bases from V and 7 bases from J, with 7 bases between. There are 9 residues in the CDR3. The CDR3 is CSARGEQYF. The CDR3 DNA reads TGCAGTGCGAGGGGAGAGCAGTACTTC.

This chain joins TRBV7-2 and TRBJ2-3; weak D call: TRBD2 (5 bases). CDR3 length equals 16 residues. Germline V lookup: CDR1 SGHTA, CDR2 FQGNSA. V was cut by 2 bases and J by 0 bases, with 12 bases left in between. The CDR3 here is CASSLFQDSSTDTQYF. CDR3 coding DNA: TGTGCCAGCAGCTTATTTCAGGACTCTAGCACAGATACGCAGTATTTT. The full variable domain, in which reference TRBV7-2 and TRBJ2-3 provide the parts outside the CDR3, is GAGVSQSPSNKVTEKGKDVELRCDPISGHTALYWYRQSLGQGLEFLIYFQGNSAPDKSGLPSDRFSAERTGGSVSTLTIQRTQQEDSAVYLCASSLFQDSSTDTQYFGPGTRLTVL.

This clonotype has only a few counts. J is TRBJ2-3 and V is TRBV29-1, with 12 bases that match TRBD2. After removal of 8 bases from V and 3 bases from J, the junction contained 9 bases not matched to a gene. The V gene's germline CDR1 is SQVTM and CDR2 ANQGSEA. The CDR3 is 15 amino acids. The CDR3 DNA reads TGCAGCATGCGCGGGGGGACTAGCGGGACAGATACGCAGTATTTT. It translates to CSMRGGTSGTDTQYF.

The chain uses TRBV9 and TRBJ2-7; D is uncertain. The germline V gene encodes CDR1 SGDLS and CDR2 YYNGEE. The CDR3 spans 14 residues. The germline V and J ends were trimmed by 4 bases and 12 bases, with 23 bases remaining between them. The CDR3 is CASSPRWSRPSGYF. Here the CDR3 DNA reads TGTGCCAGCAGCCCCCGGTGGAGCAGGCCTTCGGGGTACTTC.

The CDR3, as DNA: TGTGCCAGCAGCGTCGGACAGCCTGAAGCTTTCTTT. Protein: CASSVGQPEAFF. The rearrangement links TRBV13 to TRBJ1-1; weak D call: TRBD1 (6 bases). Germline CDR1 PRHDT, CDR2 FYEKMQ (reference sequence). The V end was cut by 5 bases, the J end by 6 bases, with 10 bases between. The CDR3 is 12 residues long.

The chain recombines TRBV24-1 with TRBJ2-3; 10 bases agree with TRBD2. Germline V gene lookup returns CDR1 KGHDR and CDR2 SFDVKD. V was clipped by 2 bases and J by 2 bases; unmatched bases: 9. The length of the CDR3 is 18 residues. Here the CDR3 reads CATSDSASGRGNTDTQYF. As DNA, the CDR3 is TGTGCCACCAGTGATTCCGCAAGCGGGAGGGGGAACACAGATACGCAGTATTTT.

CDR3 amino acids: CASSYGGEPTDTQYF. DNA for the CDR3: TGCGCCAGCAGCTACGGGGGTGAACCCACAGATACGCAGTATTTT. The V and J genes are TRBV5-1 and TRBJ2-3; a possible D gene is TRBD2 (6 bases). The V end was cut by 3 bases, the J end by 2 bases, with 13 bases between. Germline V gene lookup returns CDR1 SGHRS and CDR2 YFSETQ. The CDR3 is 15 residues long.

Only a few counts were recorded for this clonotype. The chain carries TRBV27 and TRBJ2-1; D perhaps matches TRBD2 (7 bases). V dropped 8 bases and J dropped 4 bases, with 18 bases sitting between them. Per the germline V gene, CDR1 is MNHEY and CDR2 is SMNVEV (reference sequence). The CDR3 has 15 amino acids. For the CDR3, the DNA is TGTGCCAGCCGCCCGGGGGCGGGAGCATACAATGAGCAGTTCTTC. As protein: CASRPGAGAYNEQFF.

This clonotype occurred a few times. J is TRBJ1-1 and V is TRBV7-9; tentative D call: TRBD1 (6 bases). Trimming took 3 bases from V and 6 from J, leaving 23 bases between them. This CDR3 is 17 amino acids long. Germline values: CDR1 SEHNR, CDR2 FQNEAQ (reference sequence). CDR3 DNA: TGTGCCAGCAGCTTTAGGAGCGGGGGCCCTACGCACGCTGAAGCTTTCTTT. The encoded protein is CASSFRSGGPTHAEAFF.

This clonotype was seen more than once but under ten times. The V and J genes are TRBV5-1 and TRBJ1-5; TRBD1 matches at 8 bases. Per the germline V gene, CDR1 is SGHRS and CDR2 is YFSETQ. The V segment lost 0 bases and the J segment 7 bases; nucleotides outside the gene matches: 9. The CDR3 contains 16 residues. The CDR3 reads CASSLDGRGRGQPQHF. The CDR3 DNA is TGCGCCAGCAGCTTGGACGGCAGGGGGCGCGGACAGCCCCAGCATTTT. Full variable domain (missing parts from reference TRBV5-1 and TRBJ1-5): KAGVTQTPRYLIKTRGQQVTLSCSPISGHRSVSWYQQTPGQGLQFLFEYFSETQRNKGNFPGRFSGRQFSNSRSEMNVSTLELGDSALYLCASSLDGRGRGQPQHFGDGTRLSIL.

This clonotype was seen only a few times. The chain has TRBV6-2 or TRBV6-3 and TRBJ2-1; 7 positions match TRBD1. The V gene end was trimmed by 5 bases and the J gene end by 7 bases; junction bases not matched to a gene: 17. Germline V gives CDR1 MNHEY, CDR2 SVGEGT. The CDR3 contains 17 residues. CDR3 protein: CASSNRHRDRYVNEQFF. The CDR3 DNA sequence: TGTGCCAGCAGTAACCGCCACCGGGACAGATATGTAAATGAGCAGTTCTTC.

This clonotype was detected a few times. The chain combines TRBV25-1 with TRBJ2-2; a possible D gene is TRBD1 (5 bases). Germline V gene data show CDR1 as MGHDK and CDR2 as SYGVNS. The length of the CDR3 is 14 residues. V was shortened by 8 bases and J by 4 bases, with 14 bases between the two germline ends. CDR3 protein: CASQQVRGTGELFF. The DNA for the CDR3 is TGTGCCAGCCAACAGGTTAGGGGCACCGGGGAGCTGTTTTTT.

This clonotype has just a few counts. The chain is built from TRBV5-1 and TRBJ2-3, with 8 nucleotides matching TRBD2. CDR3 size: 15 residues. J lost 5 bases, V lost 4 bases, and 9 bases had no gene match. Looked up from germline, CDR1 is SGHRS and CDR2 is YFSETQ. The CDR3 sequence: CASSRQRELGDTQYF. Here the CDR3 DNA reads TGCGCCAGCAGCCGCCAGCGGGAGTTGGGAGATACGCAGTATTTT.

V is TRBV7-3 and J is TRBJ1-1; TRBD1 matches at 7 bases. V dropped 5 bases and J dropped 4; count of bases not matched to a gene: 4. Germline CDR1 reads SGHTA; CDR2 reads FQGTGA. CDR3 size: 13 residues. The CDR3 sequence is CASSARTGTEAFF. The DNA for the CDR3 is TGTGCCAGCAGCGCCCGGACAGGCACTGAAGCTTTCTTT.

In the case of this clonotype: A much larger clone sits a single nucleotide away, making a read error possible. The genes are TRBV4-1 and TRBJ2-1; D remains unclear. The V end was cut by 1 base, the J end by 8 bases, with 6 bases between. Germline V gene data show CDR1 as MGHRA and CDR2 as YSYEKL. The CDR3 totals 12 residues. This chain's CDR3 is CASSQAGYEQFF. The CDR3 nucleotides are TGCGCCAGCAGCCAAGCGGGTTATGAGCAGTTCTTC.

The chain joins TRBV20-1 to TRBJ2-2; 7 positions match TRBD1. Trimming removed 0 bases from V and 5 bases from J; junction bases left unmatched: 6. The CDR3 has 15 amino acids. Germline V gives CDR1 DFQATT, CDR2 SNEGSKA (reference sequence). The CDR3 bases are TGCAGTGCTAGAGATAGGGGGCAGGGGACCGGGGAGCTGTTTTTT. Amino acids: CSARDRGQGTGELFF.

This clonotype was counted between two and nine times. The V call is TRBV27, the J call TRBJ1-5; D is possibly TRBD1 (6 bases). Trimming left V 5 bases short and J 4 bases short, with 21 bases between. CDR3 size: 17 residues. Per germline, CDR1 MNHEY and CDR2 SMNVEV (reference sequence). CDR3 residues: CASSQRSLGQGNQPQHF. Written as DNA, the CDR3 is TGTGCCAGCAGTCAACGCTCCCTTGGGCAGGGGAATCAGCCCCAGCATTTT.

Only a few counts were recorded for this clonotype. This chain links TRBV12-5 with TRBJ2-1; 9 nucleotides line up with TRBD2. Germline V lookup: CDR1 LGHNT, CDR2 FRNRAP. With 1 base clipped from V and 7 bases from J, the junction kept 14 bases outside the gene matches. CDR3 length equals 18 residues. CDR3 loop: CASGLAPHLAGRGNEQFF. The CDR3, as DNA: TGTGCTAGTGGTTTGGCCCCCCATCTAGCGGGGAGGGGGAATGAGCAGTTCTTC.

This clonotype was counted between two and nine times. V and J are TRBV30 and TRBJ2-1; perhaps TRBD2 as D (7 bases). Germline CDR1 GTSNPN, CDR2 SVGIG (reference sequence). The V gene lost 6 bases and the J gene lost 10 bases, with 13 bases spanning the gap. The CDR3 runs 11 residues. CDR3 protein: CACEGGLEQFF. As DNA, the CDR3 is TGTGCCTGCGAGGGGGGACTAGAGCAGTTCTTC.

V usage is TRBV6-2 or TRBV6-3 and J usage is TRBJ2-5; 8 nucleotides align to TRBD1. In germline, CDR1 is MNHEY, CDR2 SVGEGT. This CDR3 contains 16 residues. V lost 6 bases and J lost 6; bases outside the gene matches: 15. CDR3 in amino acids: CASRPFPGGPRKTQYF. The CDR3 DNA is TGTGCCAGCAGGCCCTTTCCAGGGGGCCCCCGAAAGACCCAGTACTTC.

V is TRBV27 and J is TRBJ2-4; D is unresolved. Between the trimmed V and J ends, which lost 3 bases and 6 bases, there was a span of 3 bases. The germline V gene encodes CDR1 MNHEY and CDR2 SMNVEV (reference sequence). The CDR3 loop spans 11 amino acids. CDR3 in amino acids: CASSFLNIQYF. CDR3 nucleotides: TGTGCCAGCAGTTTCCTAAACATTCAGTACTTC.

The chain carries TRBV5-1 and TRBJ2-1, with D maybe TRBD1 (6 bases). The germline CDR1 and CDR2 sequences are SGHRS and YFSETQ. The CDR3 runs 14 residues. Trimming took off 0 bases at V and 7 bases at J, with 11 bases between the two ends. Here the CDR3 DNA reads TGCGCCAGCAGCTTGGCAGTGGGGGCGAATGAGCAGTTCTTC. Translation gives CASSLAVGANEQFF.

The rearrangement links TRBV24-1 to TRBJ2-1; D ambiguous. The CDR3 runs to 13 residues. V was clipped by 4 bases and J by 4 bases, with 7 bases between them. Germline V gives CDR1 KGHDR, CDR2 SFDVKD. CDR3 residues: CATSDNPYNEQFF. CDR3 nucleotide sequence: TGTGCCACCAGTGACAACCCTTACAATGAGCAGTTCTTC.

J is TRBJ2-1 and V is TRBV14, with TRBD2 identical over 8 bases. Germline V gives CDR1 SGHDN, CDR2 FVKESK. V lost 2 bases to trimming and J lost 3 bases; unmatched junction nucleotides: 3. The CDR3 extends over 15 amino acids. In DNA form, the CDR3 reads TGTGCCAGCAGCCAAAGGACTAGCTACTACAATGAGCAGTTCTTC. Translated, it gives CASSQRTSYYNEQFF.

The chain employs TRBV29-1 and TRBJ2-7; the match to TRBD2 covers 11 bases. The J segment lost 1 base and the V segment lost 4 bases, leaving 12 bases of the junction unmatched. The CDR3 has 17 amino acids. Per the germline V gene, CDR1 is SQVTM and CDR2 is ANQGSEA. The CDR3 spells CSVALITGLAESYEQYF. CDR3 nucleotides: TGCAGCGTTGCCCTAATTACGGGACTAGCGGAGTCCTACGAGCAGTACTTC.

The chain recombines TRBV29-1 with TRBJ1-1; D gene uncertain. The CDR3 runs to 12 residues. The V gene's germline CDR1 is SQVTM and CDR2 ANQGSEA. V dropped 4 bases and J dropped 0 bases, with 6 bases sitting between them. As DNA, the CDR3 is TGCAGCGTTGGACGGTTGAACACTGAAGCTTTCTTT. Its translation is CSVGRLNTEAFF. Combining the CDR3 with reference TRBV29-1 and TRBJ1-1 gives the whole variable domain SAVISQKPSRDICQRGTSLTIQCQVDSQVTMMFWYRQQPGQSLTLIATANQGSEATYESGFVIDKFPISRPNLTFSTLTVSNMSPEDSSIYLCSVGRLNTEAFFGQGTRLTVV.

This clonotype has more than one count but fewer than ten. J is TRBJ2-1 and V is TRBV24-1; possibly TRBD1 for D (6 bases). There are 16 residues in the CDR3. V was clipped by 4 bases and J by 5 bases, with 17 bases between them. From germline, CDR1 is KGHDR and CDR2 SFDVKD. CDR3 region: CATSDPTPGTNNEQFF. The CDR3 DNA is TGTGCCACCAGTGACCCAACGCCCGGGACAAACAATGAGCAGTTCTTC.